Listed here are 12 T cell receptor beta chains from one sample, sequenced in a study of blood T cell repertoires in COVID-19. Using immunoSEQ multiplex PCR, the repertoire was profiled, and TCRdb retains in-frame clones only, with some absent. This table has about 160,000 clones, 82% appearing once. Input material: PBMCs or T cells enriched from blood (not recorded which). Receptors originate from a man aged 60 to 69 who had recovered from COVID-19.

The rearrangement joins TRBV18 to TRBJ1-5, with D tentatively TRBD1 (5 bases). The CDR3 covers 15 residues. Germline CDR1 reads KGHSH; CDR2 reads LQKENI. Trimming took 2 bases from V and 0 from J, leaving 8 bases between them. CDR3 nucleotide sequence: TGTGCCAGCTCACCAGCGGGGGGTAGCAATCAGCCCCAGCATTTT. Translating it yields CASSPAGGSNQPQHF.

This clone appeared a single time. The rearrangement uses TRBV24-1 and TRBJ2-2, with D possibly matching TRBD1 (7 bases). CDR3 length: 17 residues. Germline V gives CDR1 KGHDR, CDR2 SFDVKD. Trimming shortened V by 3 bases and J by 7 bases, and 20 bases separated the two germline ends. The DNA for the CDR3 is TGTGCCACCAGTGATCCGAGGAGGAGGGGGCAAAACGGGGAGCTGTTTTTT. This sequence encodes CATSDPRRRGQNGELFF.

The gene calls are TRBV5-1 and TRBJ2-2; 8 nucleotides align to TRBD1. The germline V gene has CDR1 SGHRS and CDR2 YFSETQ. J gave up 6 bases and V 4 bases, and 5 bases lay outside the gene matches. The CDR3 sequence is 14 residues long. CDR3 region: CASSRGQGSGELFF. Written as DNA, the CDR3 is TGCGCCAGCAGCCGAGGACAGGGTTCCGGGGAGCTGTTTTTT. Full variable domain (outside the CDR3, taken from reference TRBV5-1 and TRBJ2-2): KAGVTQTPRYLIKTRGQQVTLSCSPISGHRSVSWYQQTPGQGLQFLFEYFSETQRNKGNFPGRFSGRQFSNSRSEMNVSTLELGDSALYLCASSRGQGSGELFFGEGSRLTVL.

The genes are TRBV30 and TRBJ1-4; D perhaps matches TRBD1 (6 bases). Germline V lookup: CDR1 GTSNPN, CDR2 SVGIG (reference sequence). V was cut by 2 bases and J by 11 bases, with 15 bases left in between. The CDR3 extends over 13 amino acids. For the CDR3, the DNA is TGTGCCTGGAGTCCTGCAGGGGCGAGGAAACTGTTTTTT. Its translation is CAWSPAGARKLFF.

This sequence joins TRBV6-6 and TRBJ2-5; 10 nucleotides agree with TRBD2. V lost 6 bases to trimming and J lost 2 bases; unmatched junction nucleotides: 9. In germline, CDR1 is MNHNY, CDR2 SVGAGI (reference sequence). CDR3 length: 16 residues. As DNA, the CDR3 is TGTGCCAGCAGCGACCCGGCTAGCGGGAGACAAGAGACCCAGTACTTC. Protein product: CASSDPASGRQETQYF.

V is TRBV19 and J is TRBJ1-1; possibly TRBD1 for D (5 bases). Germline CDR1 is LNHDA and CDR2 is SQIVND (reference sequence). Trimming removed 5 bases at V and 1 base at J, with 8 bases between. The CDR3 spans 13 residues. CDR3 sequence: CASSLTENTEAFF. The CDR3 DNA reads TGTGCCAGTAGTCTGACAGAGAACACTGAAGCTTTCTTT. The full variable domain, rest sourced from reference TRBV19 and TRBJ1-1, is DGGITQSPKYLFRKEGQNVTLSCEQNLNHDAMYWYRQDPGQGLRLIYYSQIVNDFQKGDIAEGYSVSREKKESFPLTVTSAQKNPTAFYLCASSLTENTEAFFGQGTRLTVV.

V is TRBV5-1 and J is TRBJ1-2; D remains ambiguous. This CDR3 has 14 residues. Germline V gene data show CDR1 as SGHRS and CDR2 as YFSETQ. Trimming shortened V by 5 bases and J by 0 bases, and 11 bases separated the two germline ends. CDR3 region: CASRALPSNYGYTF. In DNA, the CDR3 is TGCGCCAGCAGGGCTCTTCCCTCTAACTATGGCTACACCTTC. The complete variable domain, with remaining parts taken from reference TRBV5-1 and TRBJ1-2, reads KAGVTQTPRYLIKTRGQQVTLSCSPISGHRSVSWYQQTPGQGLQFLFEYFSETQRNKGNFPGRFSGRQFSNSRSEMNVSTLELGDSALYLCASRALPSNYGYTFGSGTRLTVV.

V usage is TRBV12-3 or TRBV12-4 and J usage is TRBJ2-1, with D uncertain. This CDR3 has 11 amino acids. Trimming left V 3 bases short and J 8 bases short, with 5 bases between. The CDR3 region is CASSFGDEQFF. The CDR3 bases are TGTGCCAGCAGTTTCGGAGATGAGCAGTTCTTC.

The V call is TRBV6-6, the J call TRBJ1-5, with 9 nucleotides matching TRBD1. J gave up 7 bases and V 6 bases, and 10 bases lay outside the gene matches. Germline CDR1 reads MNHNY; CDR2 reads SVGAGI (reference sequence). This CDR3 is 15 amino acids long. CDR3 sequence reads: CASRNPGQGSQPQHF. The CDR3 DNA reads TGTGCCAGCAGAAACCCGGGACAGGGTTCGCAGCCCCAGCATTTT.

This chain connects TRBV3-1 (or the pseudogene TRBV3-2) to TRBJ1-1; a weak D match, TRBD1 (5 bases). CDR1 is LGHDT, CDR2 YNNKEL, per germline (reference sequence). There are 17 residues in the CDR3. Trimming stripped 0 bases from V and 1 base from J, with 15 bases between. CDR3 loop: CASSQDWRSGWNTEAFF. CDR3 in DNA: TGTGCCAGCAGCCAAGATTGGCGGTCAGGGTGGAACACTGAAGCTTTCTTT.

The chain combines TRBV29-1 with TRBJ2-3; 9 bases line up with TRBD2. The CDR3 runs to 13 residues. In germline, CDR1 is SQVTM, CDR2 ANQGSEA. CDR3 bases: TGCAGTCATTTGGCGGGAGGGACAGATACGCAGTATTTT. Protein sequence: CSHLAGGTDTQYF.

The chain carries TRBV7-9 and TRBJ2-1; TRBD1 aligns across 8 bases. Germline CDR1 is SEHNR and CDR2 is FQNEAQ (reference sequence). The CDR3 totals 19 residues. The V and J ends lost 5 bases and 2 bases, in that order; junction bases with no gene match: 17. This CDR3 is CASSPRDRILPGTYNEQFF. CDR3 nucleotides: TGTGCCAGCAGCCCCCGGGACAGGATCCTTCCTGGGACCTACAATGAGCAGTTCTTC.